The 15 T cell receptor beta chains in this list originate from one sample, sequenced in a study of monozygotic twins with inflammatory bowel disease. No DNA is given; TCRdb re-called the 5' RACE reads and lists each CDR3 protein once. With 140,000 to 150,000 distinct CDR3 sequences in the sample, the ten largest clones hold 1.2%. The sequenced sample was blood. These receptor sequences come from a human donor with ulcerative colitis or Crohn's disease, or a healthy co-twin of an affected twin (not recorded which).

This rearrangement joins TRBV3-1 to TRBJ2-5; TCRdb indicates TRBD2, and absent DNA this call remains unverified. The length of the CDR3 is 12 residues. Germline CDR1 is LGHDT and CDR2 is YNNKEL (reference sequence). Here the CDR3 reads CAFGGREETQYF.

The V gene is TRBV20-1, the J gene TRBJ2-2; TCRdb names TRBD1, which stays unverified in the absence of DNA. CDR1 and CDR2 (germline): DFQATT, SNEGSKA (reference sequence). The CDR3 length is 21 residues. This CDR3 reads CSARDPGQGPTFGGPTGELFF.

The V call is TRBV7-2, the J call TRBJ2-7; absent DNA, TCRdb's TRBD2 call cannot be checked. The CDR3 has 15 residues. Germline CDR1 and CDR2: SGHTA and FQGNSA. The CDR3 here is CASSLTSGGVYEQYF.

The chain combines TRBV29-1 with TRBJ1-1. Per germline, CDR1 SQVTM and CDR2 ANQGSEA. CDR3 length equals 12 residues. The CDR3 region is CSVEVLNTEAFF.

V usage is TRBV6-5 and J usage is TRBJ1-2; the TRBD1 assignment by TCRdb is unverifiable without DNA. CDR3 length: 14 residues. Per the germline V gene, CDR1 is MNHEY and CDR2 is SVGAGI. CDR3 amino acids: CASSYRRVGYGYTF.

This chain connects TRBV30 to TRBJ1-6. Germline CDR1 reads GTSNPN; CDR2 reads SVGIG (reference sequence). CDR3 length: 13 residues. The chain's CDR3 is CAWSVQVLTPLHF.

CDR3 amino acids: CASSVDGSWQFF. J is TRBJ2-1 and V is TRBV9; TCRdb selects TRBD2, and the lack of DNA leaves this call unchecked. Germline V gives CDR1 SGDLS, CDR2 YYNGEE. This CDR3 spans 12 amino acids. Combining the CDR3 with reference TRBV9 and TRBJ2-1 gives the whole variable domain DSGVTQTPKHLITATGQRVTLRCSPRSGDLSVYWYQQSLDQGLQFLIQYYNGEERAKGNILERFSAQQFPDLHSELNLSSLELGDSALYFCASSVDGSWQFFGPGTRLTVL.

This rearrangement joins TRBV9 to TRBJ2-2; TCRdb outputs TRBD2, but without DNA this stays unchecked. Per germline, CDR1 SGDLS and CDR2 YYNGEE. The CDR3 length is 17 residues. The CDR3: CASSVAGGLPNTGELFF.

The V gene is TRBV4-1, the J gene TRBJ2-1; lacking DNA, the TRBD1 call made by TCRdb goes unchecked. Germline CDR1 and CDR2: MGHRA and YSYEKL. CDR3 length equals 16 residues. CDR3 residues: CASSQGPDNVNNEQFF.

The chain carries TRBV28 and TRBJ2-7. CDR3 length equals 16 residues. Looked up from germline, CDR1 is MDHEN and CDR2 is SYDVKM. This CDR3 is CASSLIGTVEAYEQYF. The full variable domain, completed using reference TRBV28 and TRBJ2-7, is DVKVTQSSRYLVKRTGEKVFLECVQDMDHENMFWYRQDPGLGLRLIYFSYDVKMKEKGDIPEGYSVSREKKERFSLILESASTNQTSMYLCASSLIGTVEAYEQYFGPGTRLTVT.

The genes are TRBV12-3 or TRBV12-4 and TRBJ1-5; TCRdb calls TRBD1, which cannot be checked without DNA. The CDR3 loop spans 15 amino acids. The chain's CDR3 is CASSPRQGPNQPQHF.

The V and J genes are TRBV5-1 and TRBJ2-7. The germline CDR1 and CDR2 sequences are SGHRS and YFSETQ. This CDR3 is built from 14 residues. CDR3 loop: CASSFGGFSYEQYF.

The CDR3 protein is CAWSDGGQGSGQPQHF. V is TRBV30 and J is TRBJ1-5; the TCRdb D gene call, TRBD1, has no DNA to confirm it. The CDR3 spans 16 residues. Germline V gene data show CDR1 as GTSNPN and CDR2 as SVGIG (reference sequence).

The gene calls are TRBV18 and TRBJ2-1; TCRdb gives TRBD2 as the D gene, but with no DNA this cannot be confirmed. Per germline, CDR1 KGHSH and CDR2 LQKENI. The CDR3 covers 16 residues. The CDR3 sequence: CASSLRTSGREGEQFF.

V gene TRBV10-1 combines with J gene TRBJ2-7; the D call from TCRdb, TRBD1, cannot be confirmed without DNA. The CDR3 has 15 amino acids. Germline CDR1 is WNHNN and CDR2 is SYGVQD (reference sequence). CDR3 region: CASSPLGTGNYEQYF.